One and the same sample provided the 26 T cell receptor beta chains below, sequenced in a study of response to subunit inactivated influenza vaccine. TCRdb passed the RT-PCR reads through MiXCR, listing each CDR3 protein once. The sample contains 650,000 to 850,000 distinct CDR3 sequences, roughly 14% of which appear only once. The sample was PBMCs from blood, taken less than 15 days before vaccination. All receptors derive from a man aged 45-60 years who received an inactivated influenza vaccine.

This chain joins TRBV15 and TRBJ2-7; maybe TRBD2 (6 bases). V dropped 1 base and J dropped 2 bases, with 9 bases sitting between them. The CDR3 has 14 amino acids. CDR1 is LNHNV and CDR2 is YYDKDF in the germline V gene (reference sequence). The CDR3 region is CATSRVAGTYEQYF. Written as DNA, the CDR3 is TGTGCCACCAGCAGAGTTGCGGGAACCTACGAGCAGTACTTC.

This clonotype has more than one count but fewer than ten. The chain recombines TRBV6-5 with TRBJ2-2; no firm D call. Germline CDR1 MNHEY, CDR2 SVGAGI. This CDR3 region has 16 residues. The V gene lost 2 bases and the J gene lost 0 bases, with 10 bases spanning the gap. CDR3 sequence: CASSYEPEANTGELFF. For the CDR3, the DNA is TGTGCCAGCAGTTACGAACCAGAAGCGAACACCGGGGAGCTGTTTTTT.

This chain's CDR3 is CSVESYYEQYF. Here the CDR3 DNA reads TGCAGCGTTGAATCCTACTACGAGCAGTACTTC. The rearrangement joins TRBV29-1 to TRBJ2-7; D not resolved. Germline V gene data show CDR1 as SQVTM and CDR2 as ANQGSEA. Trimming removed 2 bases from V and 3 bases from J, with 5 bases in between. The CDR3 has 11 residues.

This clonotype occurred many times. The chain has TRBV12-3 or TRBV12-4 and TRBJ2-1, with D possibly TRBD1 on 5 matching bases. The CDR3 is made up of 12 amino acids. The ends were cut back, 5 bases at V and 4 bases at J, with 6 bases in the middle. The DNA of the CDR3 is TGTGCCAGCAGTCGACAGTACAATGAGCAGTTCTTC. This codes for CASSRQYNEQFF.

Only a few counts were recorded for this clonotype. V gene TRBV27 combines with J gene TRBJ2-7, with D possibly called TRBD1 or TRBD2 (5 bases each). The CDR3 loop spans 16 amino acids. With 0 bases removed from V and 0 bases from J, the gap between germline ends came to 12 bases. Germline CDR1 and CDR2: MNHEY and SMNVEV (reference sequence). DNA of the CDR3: TGTGCCAGCAGTTTATCCCTCGCAGGGAGCTCCTACGAGCAGTACTTC. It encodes CASSLSLAGSSYEQYF.

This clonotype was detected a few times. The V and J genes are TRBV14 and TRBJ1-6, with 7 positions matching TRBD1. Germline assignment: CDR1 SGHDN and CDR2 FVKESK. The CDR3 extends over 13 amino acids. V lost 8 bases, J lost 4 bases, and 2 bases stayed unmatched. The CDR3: CASQGGYNSPLHF. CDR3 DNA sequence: TGTGCCAGCCAGGGGGGATATAATTCACCCCTCCACTTT.

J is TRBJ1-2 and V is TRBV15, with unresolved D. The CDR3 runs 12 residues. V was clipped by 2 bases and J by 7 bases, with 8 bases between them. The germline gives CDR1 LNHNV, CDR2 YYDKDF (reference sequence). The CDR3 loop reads CATSRQSIGYTF. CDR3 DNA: TGTGCCACCAGCAGACAGTCTATTGGCTACACCTTC.

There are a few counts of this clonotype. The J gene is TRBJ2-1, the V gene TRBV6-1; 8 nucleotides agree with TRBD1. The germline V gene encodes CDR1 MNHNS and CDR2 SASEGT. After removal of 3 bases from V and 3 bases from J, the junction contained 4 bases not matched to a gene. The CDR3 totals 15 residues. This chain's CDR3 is CASSDTGTGYNEQFF. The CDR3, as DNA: TGTGCCAGCAGTGATACCGGGACAGGCTACAATGAGCAGTTCTTC.

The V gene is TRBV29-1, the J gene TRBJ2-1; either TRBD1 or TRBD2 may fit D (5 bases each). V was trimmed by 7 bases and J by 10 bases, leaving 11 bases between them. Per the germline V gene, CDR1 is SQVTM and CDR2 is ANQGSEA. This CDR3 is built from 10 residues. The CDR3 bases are TGCAGCGGCCCCGGGACCGAGCAGTTCTTC. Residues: CSGPGTEQFF.

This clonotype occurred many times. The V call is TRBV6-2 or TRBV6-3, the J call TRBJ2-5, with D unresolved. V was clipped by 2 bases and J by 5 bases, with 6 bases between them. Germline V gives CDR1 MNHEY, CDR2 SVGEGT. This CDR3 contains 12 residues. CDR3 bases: TGTGCCAGCAGTTACGTCACGGAGACCCAGTACTTC. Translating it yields CASSYVTETQYF.

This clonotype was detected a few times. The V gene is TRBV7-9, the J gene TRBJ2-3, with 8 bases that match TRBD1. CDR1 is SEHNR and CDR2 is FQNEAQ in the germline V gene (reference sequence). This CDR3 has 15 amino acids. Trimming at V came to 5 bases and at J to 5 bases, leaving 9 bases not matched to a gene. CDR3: CASSLDRAGKDTQYF. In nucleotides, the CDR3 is TGTGCCAGCAGCCTGGACAGGGCGGGTAAAGATACGCAGTATTTT.

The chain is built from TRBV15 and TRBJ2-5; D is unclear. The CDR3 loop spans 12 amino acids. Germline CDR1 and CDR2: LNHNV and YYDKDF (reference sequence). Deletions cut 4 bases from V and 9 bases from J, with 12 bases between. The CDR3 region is CATSTTVPPQYF. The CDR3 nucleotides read TGTGCCACCAGCACGACGGTGCCGCCCCAGTACTTC.

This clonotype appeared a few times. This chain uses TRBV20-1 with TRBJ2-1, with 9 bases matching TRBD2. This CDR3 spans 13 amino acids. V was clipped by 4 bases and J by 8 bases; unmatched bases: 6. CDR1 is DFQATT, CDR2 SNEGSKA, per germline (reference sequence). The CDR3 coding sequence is TGCAGTGCTACTAGCGGGATACTCGATGAGCAGTTCTTC. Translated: CSATSGILDEQFF.

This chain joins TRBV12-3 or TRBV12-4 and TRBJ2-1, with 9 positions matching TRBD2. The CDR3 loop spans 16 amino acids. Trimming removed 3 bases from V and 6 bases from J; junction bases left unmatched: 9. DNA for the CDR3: TGTGCCAGCAGTTTGTACGGCGGGAGGGCCCTCAATGAGCAGTTCTTC. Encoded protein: CASSLYGGRALNEQFF.

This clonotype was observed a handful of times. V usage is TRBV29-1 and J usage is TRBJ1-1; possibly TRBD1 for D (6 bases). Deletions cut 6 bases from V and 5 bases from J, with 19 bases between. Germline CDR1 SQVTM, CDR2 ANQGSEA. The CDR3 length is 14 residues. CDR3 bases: TGCAGCGTGACACCTCGGGGGGCTGCGACTGAAGCTTTCTTT. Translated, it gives CSVTPRGAATEAFF.

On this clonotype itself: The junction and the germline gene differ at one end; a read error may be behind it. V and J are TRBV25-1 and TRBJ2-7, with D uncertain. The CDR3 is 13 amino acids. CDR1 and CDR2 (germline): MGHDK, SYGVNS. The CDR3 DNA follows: TGTGCCAGCAGTGAGACCGGGCTCGACGAGCACTACTTC. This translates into CASSETGLDEHYF.

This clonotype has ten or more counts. The CDR3: CASSTNRGSYNEQFF. Written as DNA, the CDR3 is TGTGCCAGCAGCACAAACAGGGGCTCCTACAATGAGCAGTTCTTC. V is TRBV7-2 and J is TRBJ2-1, with 7 positions matching TRBD1. The CDR3 totals 15 residues. Germline V gene sequence: CDR1 SGHTA, CDR2 FQGNSA. Trimming cost V 5 bases and J 0 bases; bases outside gene matches: 4.

The CDR3 nucleotides read TGCAGTGCTAGACCGACAGGGGGATACGAGCAGTACTTC. Its translation: CSARPTGGYEQYF. The chain joins TRBV20-1 to TRBJ2-7; 9 bases map to TRBD1. Germline CDR1 reads DFQATT; CDR2 reads SNEGSKA (reference sequence). The CDR3 is made up of 13 amino acids. J lost 4 bases, V lost 2 bases, and 3 bases had no gene match.

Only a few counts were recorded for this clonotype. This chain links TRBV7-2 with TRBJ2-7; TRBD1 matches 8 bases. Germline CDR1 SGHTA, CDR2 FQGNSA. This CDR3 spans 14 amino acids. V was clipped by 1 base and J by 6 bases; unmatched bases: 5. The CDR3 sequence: CASSLVTGGVEQYF. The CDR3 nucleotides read TGTGCCAGCAGCTTAGTAACAGGGGGTGTCGAGCAGTACTTC.

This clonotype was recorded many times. The CDR3 nucleotides are TGCAGTGGTGACCGGGACGGAGCCTACAATGAGCAGTTCTTC. Its protein is CSGDRDGAYNEQFF. This chain joins TRBV20-1 and TRBJ2-1; the D gene could be TRBD1 or TRBD2 (5 bases each). Germline CDR1 and CDR2: DFQATT and SNEGSKA (reference sequence). The V gene lost 7 bases and the J gene lost 2 bases, with 15 bases spanning the gap. The CDR3 length is 14 residues.

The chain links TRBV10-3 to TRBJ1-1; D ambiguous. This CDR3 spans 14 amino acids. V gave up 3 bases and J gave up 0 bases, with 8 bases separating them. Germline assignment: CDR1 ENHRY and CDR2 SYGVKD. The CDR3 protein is CAISEGFMNTEAFF. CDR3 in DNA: TGTGCCATCAGTGAAGGTTTCATGAACACTGAAGCTTTCTTT.

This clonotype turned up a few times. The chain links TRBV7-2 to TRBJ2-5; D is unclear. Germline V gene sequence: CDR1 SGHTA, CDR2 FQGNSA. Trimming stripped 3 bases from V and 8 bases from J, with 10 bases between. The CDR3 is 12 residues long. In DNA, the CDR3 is TGTGCCAGCAGCTTTCCCCGGGCCACCCAGTACTTC. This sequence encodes CASSFPRATQYF.

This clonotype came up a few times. The CDR3 is CASSQDPHGDTQYF. The CDR3 DNA follows: TGTGCCAGCAGCCAAGACCCCCACGGAGATACGCAGTATTTT. This chain links TRBV14 with TRBJ2-3, with unresolved D. This CDR3 spans 14 amino acids. Trimming pared 0 bases from V and 5 bases from J, leaving 9 bases between. Germline assignment: CDR1 SGHDN and CDR2 FVKESK.

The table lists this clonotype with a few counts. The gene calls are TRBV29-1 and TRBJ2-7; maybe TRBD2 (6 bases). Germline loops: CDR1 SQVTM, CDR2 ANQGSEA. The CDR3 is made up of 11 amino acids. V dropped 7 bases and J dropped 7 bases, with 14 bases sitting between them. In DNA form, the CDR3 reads TGCAGCGCCGATATTGGGGGGGAGCAGTACTTC. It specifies CSADIGGEQYF.

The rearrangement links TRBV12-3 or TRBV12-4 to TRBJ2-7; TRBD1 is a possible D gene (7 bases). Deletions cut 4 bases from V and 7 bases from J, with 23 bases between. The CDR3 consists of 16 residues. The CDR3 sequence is CASSSRQGPLAREQYF. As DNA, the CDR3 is TGTGCCAGCAGTTCAAGACAGGGTCCCCTAGCGAGGGAGCAGTACTTC.

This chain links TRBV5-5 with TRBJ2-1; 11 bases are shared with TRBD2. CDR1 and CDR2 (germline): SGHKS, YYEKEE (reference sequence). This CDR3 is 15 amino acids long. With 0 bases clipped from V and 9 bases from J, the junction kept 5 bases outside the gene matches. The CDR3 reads CASSLVAGGPSEQFF. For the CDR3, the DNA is TGTGCCAGCAGCTTGGTAGCGGGAGGGCCCTCTGAGCAGTTCTTC.